One sample yielded the 8 T cell receptor beta chains listed below, sequenced in a study of cytomegalovirus exposure and HLA in healthy donors. The PCR made use of 60 Vbeta and 13 Jbeta primers. Sequenced by immunoSEQ multiplex PCR; TCRdb stores in-frame clones only, minus some. This listing includes under 90,000 clones. The sequenced sample was PBMCs. These receptors all stem from a man aged 45-60 years in good health and CMV-seropositive.

The chain has TRBV7-3 and TRBJ1-1; D is unclear. V was cut by 3 bases and J by 2 bases, with 7 bases left in between. Germline V gene lookup returns CDR1 SGHTA and CDR2 FQGTGA. The CDR3 is made up of 13 amino acids. The CDR3 protein is CASSFGPNTEAFF. DNA of the CDR3: TGTGCCAGCAGCTTTGGGCCAAACACTGAAGCTTTCTTT.

The chain combines TRBV21-1 with TRBJ1-1. TRBV21-1 is a recognized pseudogene. The CDR3 spans 13 residues. This chain's CDR3 is CATPVPMNTEAFF. The CDR3 nucleotides are TGTGCCACCCCGGTACCCATGAACACTGAAGCTTTCTTT.

The chain links TRBV5-6 to TRBJ2-7; D is possibly TRBD2 (6 bases). From germline, CDR1 is SGHDT and CDR2 YYEEEE. This CDR3 spans 15 amino acids. The ends were cut back, 3 bases at V and 2 bases at J, with 15 bases in the middle. CDR3 bases: TGTGCCAGCAGCTCCCGGGGGACCGTCGCCTACGAGCAGTACGTC. Residues: CASSSRGTVAYEQYV.

The gene calls are TRBV4-1 and TRBJ2-1; 10 nucleotides align to TRBD1. Germline-derived CDR1 and CDR2 are MGHRA and YSYEKL. The CDR3 sequence is 17 residues long. J was trimmed by 7 bases and V by 1 base; bases with no gene match: 10. The CDR3 DNA sequence: TGCGCCAGCAGCCAAGTAGGGCGGGGACAGGGGAGGAATGAGCAGTTCTTC. This translates into CASSQVGRGQGRNEQFF.

The chain joins TRBV2 to TRBJ2-7, with TRBD1 matching over 10 bases. Germline V gene lookup returns CDR1 SNHLY and CDR2 FYNNEI. The CDR3 has 15 residues. J was trimmed by 4 bases and V by 2 bases; bases with no gene match: 5. CDR3 DNA sequence: TGTGCCAGCAGTGAAAGGACAGGGGGGAATTACGAGCAGTACGTC. Translating it yields CASSERTGGNYEQYV.

The chain employs TRBV11-2 and TRBJ2-7; a possible D gene is TRBD1 (5 bases). CDR3 length: 14 residues. Germline loops: CDR1 SGHAT, CDR2 FQNNGV. Trimming removed 6 bases at V and 4 bases at J, with 16 bases between. The CDR3 sequence is CASSLGDRLYEQYV. The CDR3 DNA reads as TGTGCCAGCAGTCTTGGTGACAGACTTTACGAGCAGTACGTC.

J is TRBJ1-5 and V is TRBV30; tentative D call: TRBD1 (6 bases). Germline CDR1 reads GTSNPN; CDR2 reads SVGIG (reference sequence). With 7 bases removed from V and 0 bases from J, the gap between germline ends came to 10 bases. The length of the CDR3 is 13 residues. The CDR3 reads CAYTGNSNQPQHF. The CDR3 nucleotides are TGTGCCTATACAGGGAATAGCAATCAGCCCCAGCATTTT.

CDR3 in amino acids: CASSGLAGSYEQYF. Written as DNA, the CDR3 is TGTGCCAGCAGTGGACTAGCGGGATCCTACGAGCAGTACTTC. V usage is TRBV6-5 and J usage is TRBJ2-7; 12 positions agree with TRBD2. V shed 5 bases and J 1 base; nucleotides not matched to a gene: 0. CDR3 length equals 14 residues. Germline V gives CDR1 MNHEY, CDR2 SVGAGI.